This is a list of T cell receptor beta chains from one sample in a study of blood T cell repertoires in COVID-19. Sequencing used immunoSEQ multiplex PCR; TCRdb keeps in-frame clones, though not all of them. The repertoire holds fewer than 25,000 clones, with roughly 88% as singletons. Sequencing was performed on peripheral blood. The receptors were sampled from a man aged 65 to 79 with acute or convalescent COVID-19. Each CDR3 is given with its conserved first and last residue. Each record gives: V gene, clone size, D gene, J gene, CDR3 DNA, CDR3 protein. The D gene is left open where the match is weak. Clone size is shown for a subset of rows, as once, few, many or a class of expanded clone.

V: TRBV7-6
size: NA
D: TRBD2
J: TRBJ2-7
DNA: TGTGCCAGCAGCTCCGAGCACGGACTAGCGGGTGAGCAGTACTTC
CDR3: CASSSEHGLAGEQYF

V: TRBV18
size: NA
D: TRBD2
J: TRBJ2-2
DNA: TGTGCCAGCTCGCAGACTAGCGGGAGCGGCGGGGAGCTGTTTTTT
CDR3: CASSQTSGSGGELFF

V: TRBV11-3
size: NA
D: TRBD2
J: TRBJ2-3
DNA: TGTGCCAGCAGCTCCGGACTAGCGGGGCCCTCCAGCACAGATACGCAGTATTTT
CDR3: CASSSGLAGPSSTDTQYF

V: TRBV10-1
size: NA
D: NA
J: TRBJ2-2
DNA: TGCGCCAGCAGTTCCGACAGGCTTGGCACCGGGGAGCTGTTTTTT
CDR3: CASSSDRLGTGELFF

V: TRBV9
size: NA
D: TRBD2
J: TRBJ2-3
DNA: TGTGCCAGCAGCGATAGCGGGGGAACAGATACGCAGTATTTT
CDR3: CASSDSGGTDTQYF

V: TRBV4-1
size: once
D: TRBD1
J: TRBJ1-5
DNA: TGCGCCAGTGGACAGGGGGCCAATCAGCCCCAGCATTTT
CDR3: CASGQGANQPQHF

V: TRBV7-2
size: NA
D: NA
J: TRBJ1-2
DNA: TGTGCCAGCAGCTTAGTCAATCCAGGGAACTATGGCTACACCTTC
CDR3: CASSLVNPGNYGYTF

V: TRBV18
size: NA
D: TRBD1
J: TRBJ2-1
DNA: TGTGCCAGCGCGACCGGGACAGGGGACTACAATGAGCAGTTCTTC
CDR3: CASATGTGDYNEQFF

V: TRBV11-1
size: NA
D: TRBD1
J: TRBJ2-2
DNA: TGTGCCAGCCGCAAAAGCCGGGACAGGAACACCGGGGAGCTGTTTTTT
CDR3: CASRKSRDRNTGELFF

V: TRBV2
size: once
D: NA
J: TRBJ1-6
DNA: TGTGCCAGCAGTATACGAGAAGATCAGGATTCACCCCTCCACTTT
CDR3: CASSIREDQDSPLHF

V: TRBV3-1/TRBV3-2
size: NA
D: NA
J: TRBJ2-7
DNA: TGTGCCAGCAGCCAAGCGAGCGCGCTAGAGCAGTACTTC
CDR3: CASSQASALEQYF

V: TRBV2
size: NA
D: NA
J: TRBJ1-4
DNA: TGTGCCAGCAGCGCCACAGGGATCACTAATGAAAAACTGTTTTTT
CDR3: CASSATGITNEKLFF

V: TRBV28
size: few
D: TRBD1
J: TRBJ1-1
DNA: TGTGCCAGCAGTTTAAACAGGGGTGCGGGGAGTACTGAAGCTTTCTTT
CDR3: CASSLNRGAGSTEAFF

V: TRBV14
size: NA
D: NA
J: TRBJ1-5
DNA: TGTGCCAGCAGCCGAGCCAATCAGCCCCAGCATTTT
CDR3: CASSRANQPQHF

V: TRBV18
size: NA
D: TRBD1
J: TRBJ1-1
DNA: TGTGCCAGCTCTCAAACAGGGGCCGGGAACACTGAAGCTTTCTTT
CDR3: CASSQTGAGNTEAFF

V: TRBV27
size: NA
D: TRBD1
J: TRBJ1-2
DNA: TGTGCCAGCAGCCCCTGGGCCTACAGGGGGCAGGGCTACACCTTC
CDR3: CASSPWAYRGQGYTF

V: TRBV11-2
size: once
D: TRBD2
J: TRBJ2-5
DNA: TGTGCCAGCAGCTCGCGGGGGTCCAAAGTCAGGGAGACCCAGTACTTC
CDR3: CASSSRGSKVRETQYF

V: TRBV5-6
size: NA
D: TRBD1
J: TRBJ1-3
DNA: TGTGCCAGCAGCCTAGGACAGGCTGGAAACACCATATATTTT
CDR3: CASSLGQAGNTIYF

V: TRBV3-1/TRBV3-2
size: NA
D: NA
J: TRBJ1-5
DNA: TGTGCCAGCAGCCAAGATGAGTTTCAGCCCCAGCATTTT
CDR3: CASSQDEFQPQHF

V: TRBV29-1
size: NA
D: TRBD1
J: TRBJ1-4
DNA: TGCAGCGCGAGGACAGGGTCGAATGAAAAACTGTTTTTT
CDR3: CSARTGSNEKLFF

V: TRBV9
size: NA
D: TRBD1
J: TRBJ1-2
DNA: TGTGCCAGCAGTCAACAGACAGGGGGCCAGAAAGGCTACACCTTC
CDR3: CASSQQTGGQKGYTF

V: TRBV18
size: NA
D: TRBD2
J: TRBJ2-2
DNA: TGTGCCAGCTCACCAGAAGCGGGGTTCGGCACCGGGGAGCTGTTTTTT
CDR3: CASSPEAGFGTGELFF

V: TRBV27
size: NA
D: TRBD1
J: TRBJ2-1
DNA: TGTGCCAGCAACGACAGGGGACTCTACAATGAGCAGTTCTTC
CDR3: CASNDRGLYNEQFF

V: TRBV19
size: once
D: NA
J: TRBJ1-1
DNA: TGTGCCAGTAGTACCGGAAGGACATTAATAAACACTGAAGCTTTCTTT
CDR3: CASSTGRTLINTEAFF

V: TRBV20-1
size: NA
D: NA
J: TRBJ2-7
DNA: TGCAGTGCTAGGTACGGTTACGAGCAGTACTTC
CDR3: CSARYGYEQYF

V: TRBV28
size: NA
D: TRBD1
J: TRBJ1-5
DNA: TGTGCCAGTCAGGGGGTGCCCAGCAATCAGCCCCAGCATTTT
CDR3: CASQGVPSNQPQHF

V: TRBV12-3/TRBV12-4
size: NA
D: NA
J: TRBJ1-6
DNA: TGTGCCAGCAGTCCGTTACTTAATTCACCCCTCCACTTT
CDR3: CASSPLLNSPLHF

V: TRBV7-2
size: NA
D: NA
J: TRBJ2-7
DNA: TGTGCCAGCAGCTTAGAAGCGGGCGGAATATACGAGCAGTACTTC
CDR3: CASSLEAGGIYEQYF

V: TRBV5-1
size: NA
D: TRBD1
J: TRBJ1-5
DNA: TGCGCCAGCAGCAAAACAGGGGGTAGCAATCAGCCCCAGCATTTT
CDR3: CASSKTGGSNQPQHF

V: TRBV6-1
size: NA
D: TRBD1
J: TRBJ2-1
DNA: TGTGCCAGCAGTGAAAGGGACAGGAATGAGCAGTTCTTC
CDR3: CASSERDRNEQFF

V: TRBV4-1
size: few
D: TRBD1
J: TRBJ2-2
DNA: TGCGCCAGCAGCCACCCGTCGGCGGGACAGGGGGGGAACGCCGGGGAGCTGTTTTTT
CDR3: CASSHPSAGQGGNAGELFF

V: TRBV13
size: few
D: NA
J: TRBJ1-2
DNA: TGTGCCAGCAGACCACAGGGTATTCGAAACCGGGGCTACACCTTC
CDR3: CASRPQGIRNRGYTF

V: TRBV23-1
size: NA
D: NA
J: TRBJ1-5
DNA: TGCGCCAGCAGTCCTAAGCCAGGGCTGGTCCAGCCCCAGCATTTT
CDR3: CASSPKPGLVQPQHF

V: TRBV11-3
size: NA
D: NA
J: TRBJ1-5
DNA: TGTGCCAGCAGCTTAGTGTCACGGGGGGATCAGCCCCAGCATTTT
CDR3: CASSLVSRGDQPQHF

V: TRBV28
size: NA
D: NA
J: TRBJ2-7
DNA: TGTGCCAGCAGTTCCCTCTACGAGCAGTACTTC
CDR3: CASSSLYEQYF

V: TRBV19
size: NA
D: NA
J: TRBJ1-2
DNA: TGTGCCAGTACTCCAAGGGGGACGGGCTATGGCTACACCTTC
CDR3: CASTPRGTGYGYTF

V: TRBV28
size: NA
D: NA
J: TRBJ2-3
DNA: TGTGCCAGCAGTTCTCCTAGCACAGATACGCAGTATTTT
CDR3: CASSSPSTDTQYF

V: TRBV19
size: NA
D: NA
J: TRBJ1-6
DNA: TGTGCCAGTAGTGACGGCTCAGGGATCGGTAATTCACCCCTCCACTTT
CDR3: CASSDGSGIGNSPLHF

V: TRBV5-1
size: NA
D: NA
J: TRBJ2-1
DNA: TGCGCCAGCCAATTTACAGGGTCCTTCTACAATGAGCAGTTCTTC
CDR3: CASQFTGSFYNEQFF

V: TRBV6-5
size: NA
D: NA
J: TRBJ1-2
DNA: TGTGCCAGTGGGGCGGCGGAATACTATGGCTACACCTTC
CDR3: CASGAAEYYGYTF

V: TRBV5-1
size: NA
D: NA
J: TRBJ1-1
DNA: TGCGCCAGCAGCTTGACAGGGAAGACTGAAGCTTTCTTT
CDR3: CASSLTGKTEAFF

V: TRBV9
size: NA
D: NA
J: TRBJ1-2
DNA: TGTGCCAGCAGCCCTACTACAGGGAACTATGGCTACACCTTC
CDR3: CASSPTTGNYGYTF

V: TRBV24-1
size: NA
D: TRBD2
J: TRBJ2-1
DNA: TGTGCCACCAGTGAATATGGACTAGCTAGAAATGAGCAGTTCTTC
CDR3: CATSEYGLARNEQFF

V: TRBV18
size: NA
D: NA
J: TRBJ1-6
DNA: TGTGCCAGCTCACCATCTATCAGGGATTCACCCCTCCACTTT
CDR3: CASSPSIRDSPLHF

V: TRBV6-5
size: NA
D: TRBD1
J: TRBJ2-7
DNA: TGTGCCAGCAATCCCCAGGGACAGGGATACGAGCAGTACTTC
CDR3: CASNPQGQGYEQYF